This T cell receptor (beta chain) was profiled in a study of control samples from healthy donors and cancer patients. The assay was immunoSEQ multiplex PCR, and TCRdb's table has in-frame clones only and misses some. The table has some 150,000 clones, around 95% seen once; the top ten hold roughly 4.3%. The CDR3 length is 15 residues. The V gene's germline CDR1 is LGHDT and CDR2 YNNKEL (reference sequence). The V end lost 1 base, the J end lost 2 bases, and 12 bases lay between the germline ends. The chain has TRBV3-1 (or the pseudogene TRBV3-2) and TRBJ2-7, with no clear D. Sequencing was carried out using blood. This TCR was recovered from a woman in her fifties or sixties in good health. DNA for the CDR3: TGTGCCAGCAGCCAAGCGGTTCGCCCGGCCTACGAGCAGTACTTC. This sequence encodes CASSQAVRPAYEQYF.